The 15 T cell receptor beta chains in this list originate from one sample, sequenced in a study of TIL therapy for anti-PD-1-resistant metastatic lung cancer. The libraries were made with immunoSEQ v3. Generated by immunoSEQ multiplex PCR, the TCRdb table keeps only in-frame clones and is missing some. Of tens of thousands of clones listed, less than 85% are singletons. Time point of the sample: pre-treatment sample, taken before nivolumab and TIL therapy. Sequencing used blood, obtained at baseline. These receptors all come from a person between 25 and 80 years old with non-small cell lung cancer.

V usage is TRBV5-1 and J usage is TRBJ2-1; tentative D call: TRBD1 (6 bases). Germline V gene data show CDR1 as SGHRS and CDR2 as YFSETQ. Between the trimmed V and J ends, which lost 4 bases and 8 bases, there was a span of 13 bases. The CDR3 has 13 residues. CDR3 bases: TGCGCCAGCAGCACCACAGGGTGGCATGAGCAGTTCTTC. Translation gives CASSTTGWHEQFF.

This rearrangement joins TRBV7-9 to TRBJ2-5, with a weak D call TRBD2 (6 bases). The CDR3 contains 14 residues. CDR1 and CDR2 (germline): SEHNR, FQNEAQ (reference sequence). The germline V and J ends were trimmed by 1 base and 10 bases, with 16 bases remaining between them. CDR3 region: CASSLEWPDGSQYF. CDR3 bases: TGTGCCAGCAGCTTAGAGTGGCCGGACGGGAGCCAGTACTTC.

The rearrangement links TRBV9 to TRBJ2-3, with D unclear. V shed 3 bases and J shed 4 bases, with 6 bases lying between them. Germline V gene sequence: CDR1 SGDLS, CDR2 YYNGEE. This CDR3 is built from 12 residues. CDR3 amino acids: CASSAVADTQYF. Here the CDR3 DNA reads TGTGCCAGCAGCGCAGTGGCAGATACGCAGTATTTT.

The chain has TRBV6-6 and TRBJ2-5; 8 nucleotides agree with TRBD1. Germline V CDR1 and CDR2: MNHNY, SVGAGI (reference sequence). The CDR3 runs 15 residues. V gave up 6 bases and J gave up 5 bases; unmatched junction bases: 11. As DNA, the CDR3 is TGTGCCAGCAGACCTACATCAGGGGGCTTGGAGACCCAGTACTTC. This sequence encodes CASRPTSGGLETQYF.

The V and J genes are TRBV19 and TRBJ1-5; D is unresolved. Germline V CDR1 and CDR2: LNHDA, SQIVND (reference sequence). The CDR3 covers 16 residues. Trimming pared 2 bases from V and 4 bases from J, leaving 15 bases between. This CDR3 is CASSILLGSGNQPQHF. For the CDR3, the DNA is TGTGCCAGTAGTATATTATTGGGGTCTGGGAATCAGCCCCAGCATTTT. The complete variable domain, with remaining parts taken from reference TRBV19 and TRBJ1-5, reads DGGITQSPKYLFRKEGQNVTLSCEQNLNHDAMYWYRQDPGQGLRLIYYSQIVNDFQKGDIAEGYSVSREKKESFPLTVTSAQKNPTAFYLCASSILLGSGNQPQHFGDGTRLSIL.

The CDR3 here is CASSIFRGSYEQYF. In DNA, the CDR3 is TGTGCCAGTAGTATTTTCCGAGGATCCTACGAGCAGTACTTC. V gene TRBV19 combines with J gene TRBJ2-7; D uncertain. The germline V and J ends were trimmed by 3 bases and 1 base, with 10 bases remaining between them. The CDR3 totals 14 residues. Germline V gene lookup returns CDR1 LNHDA and CDR2 SQIVND (reference sequence).

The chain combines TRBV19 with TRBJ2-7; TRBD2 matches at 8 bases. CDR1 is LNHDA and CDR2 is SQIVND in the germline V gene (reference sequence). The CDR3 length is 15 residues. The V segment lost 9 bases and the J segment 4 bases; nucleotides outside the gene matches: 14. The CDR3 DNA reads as TGTGCCAGCGCCAGGATAGCGGGACCATCATACGAGCAGTACTTC. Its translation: CASARIAGPSYEQYF. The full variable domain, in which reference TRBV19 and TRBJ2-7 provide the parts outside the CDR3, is DGGITQSPKYLFRKEGQNVTLSCEQNLNHDAMYWYRQDPGQGLRLIYYSQIVNDFQKGDIAEGYSVSREKKESFPLTVTSAQKNPTAFYLCASARIAGPSYEQYFGPGTRLTVT.

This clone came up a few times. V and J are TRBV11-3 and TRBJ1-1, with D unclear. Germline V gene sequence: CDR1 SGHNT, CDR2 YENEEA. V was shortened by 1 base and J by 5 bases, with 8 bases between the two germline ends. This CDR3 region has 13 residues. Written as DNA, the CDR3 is TGTGCCAGCAGCTTAGGCAGTCGGACTGAAGCTTTCTTT. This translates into CASSLGSRTEAFF.

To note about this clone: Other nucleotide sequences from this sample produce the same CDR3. The CDR3 region is CAISTYRGSPLHF. In DNA form, the CDR3 reads TGTGCCATCAGTACCTACAGAGGTTCGCCCCTCCACTTT. V and J are TRBV10-3 and TRBJ1-6; no firm D call. Trimming took off 5 bases at V and 13 bases at J, with 15 bases between the two ends. Germline lookup yields CDR1 ENHRY and CDR2 SYGVKD. The CDR3 length is 13 residues.

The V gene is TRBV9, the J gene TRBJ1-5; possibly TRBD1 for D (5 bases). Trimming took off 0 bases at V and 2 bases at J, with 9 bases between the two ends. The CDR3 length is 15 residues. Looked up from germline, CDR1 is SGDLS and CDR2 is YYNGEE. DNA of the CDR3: TGTGCCAGCAGCGTAGCGGGGCAACGCAATCAGCCCCAGCATTTT. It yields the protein CASSVAGQRNQPQHF.

The CDR3 region has the DNA TGTGCCAGCAGCTTAGTCCTCAAGACGGGGCAGTTCTTC. This translates into CASSLVLKTGQFF. This chain uses TRBV7-6 with TRBJ2-1; the D is unclear. The CDR3 is made up of 13 amino acids. V was shortened by 1 base and J by 12 bases, with 13 bases between the two germline ends. The germline CDR1 and CDR2 sequences are SGHVS and FNYEAQ.

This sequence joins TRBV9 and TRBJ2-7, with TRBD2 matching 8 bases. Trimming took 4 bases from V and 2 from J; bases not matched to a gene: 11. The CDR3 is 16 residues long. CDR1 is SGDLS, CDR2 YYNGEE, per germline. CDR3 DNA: TGTGCCAGCAGCCCTCAAGGTAGCGGGGCGCCCTACGAGCAGTACTTC. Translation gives CASSPQGSGAPYEQYF.

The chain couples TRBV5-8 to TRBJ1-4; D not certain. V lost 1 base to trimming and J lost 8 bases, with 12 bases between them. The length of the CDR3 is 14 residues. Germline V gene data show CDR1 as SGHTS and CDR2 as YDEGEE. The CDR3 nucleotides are TGTGCCAGCAGCTTGTACCTCGAAGGGGAAAAACTGTTTTTT. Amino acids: CASSLYLEGEKLFF.

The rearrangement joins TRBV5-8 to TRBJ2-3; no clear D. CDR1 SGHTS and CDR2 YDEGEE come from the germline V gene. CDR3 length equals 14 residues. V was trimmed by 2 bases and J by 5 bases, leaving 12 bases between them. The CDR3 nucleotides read TGTGCCAGCAGCTTAGGACCACGAGGAGATACGCAGTATTTT. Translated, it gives CASSLGPRGDTQYF.

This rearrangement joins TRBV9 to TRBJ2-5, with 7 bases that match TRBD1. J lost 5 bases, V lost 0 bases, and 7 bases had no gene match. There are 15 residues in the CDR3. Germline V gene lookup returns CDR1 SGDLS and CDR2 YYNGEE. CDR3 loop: CASSVALGGRETQYF. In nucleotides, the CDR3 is TGTGCCAGCAGCGTAGCGTTAGGGGGCAGGGAGACCCAGTACTTC.